The clone carrying this TCR beta chain was observed at least ten times. Its antigen is currently unknown. Trimming removed 0 bases from V and 8 bases from J, with 16 bases in between. The CDR3 covers 14 residues. The V gene's germline CDR1 is DFQATT and CDR2 SNEGSKA (reference sequence). Construction of TCR beta libraries was performed using quantitative 5'-RACE with molecular barcodes. TCRdb itself ran the 5' RACE reads through MiXCR, one entry per CDR3 protein. This sample has 180,000 or so distinct CDR3 sequences; more than 9% occur once, and the top ten carry roughly 29%. This specimen comes from a study of CD8 T cells in ankylosing spondylitis. Study-level results: In ankylosing spondylitis patients, matched synovial fluid reportedly showed significant enrichment of disease-linked clones. Clones that were linked to disease were CD8+ and were relatively rare in peripheral blood. Reports of some motif variants in reactive arthritis synovial fluid and blood predate this one.

The sample taken for sequencing was blood, either unsorted or a sorted T cell fraction (not recorded which). The sequence came from a male donor with ankylosing spondylitis or in good health (not recorded which). The J gene is TRBJ1-2, the V gene TRBV20-1; no firm D call. This CDR3 reads CSARDSRTLGGYTF. CDR3 sequence (DNA): TGCAGTGCTAGAGATTCGAGGACCTTAGGGGGCTACACCTTC.